A selection of T cell receptor beta chains follows, all from one sample in a study of blood T cell repertoires in COVID-19. TCRdb's copy holds only in-frame clones and misses some; the assay was immunoSEQ multiplex PCR. The data contain 94,000 or so clones, around nine tenths of them seen just once; the ten biggest clones take up about 5%. Sequenced material: peripheral blood. The receptors stem from a woman at least 80 years old with active COVID-19. CDR3s include the opening cysteine and the closing phenylalanine or tryptophan. Each record gives: CDR3 protein, CDR3 DNA, V gene, D gene, clone size, J gene. A D gene is named only where the DNA matches it firmly. Size tells how often a clone was seen (once, few, many) or the class of an expanded clone, and some rows leave it out.

CASSVASREVAGELFF,TGTGCCAGCAGCGTAGCATCACGGGAGGTGGCCGGGGAGCTGTTTTTT,TRBV9,TRBD2,NA,TRBJ2-2
CASSLWTSGTDTQYF,TGTGCCAGCAGTTTATGGACTAGCGGCACAGATACGCAGTATTTT,TRBV28,TRBD2,NA,TRBJ2-3
CASSQELIPRLAGTSTDTQYF,TGTGCCAGCAGCCAAGAATTGATCCCGAGGCTAGCGGGGACTAGCACAGATACGCAGTATTTT,TRBV3-1/TRBV3-2,TRBD2,NA,TRBJ2-3
CASSLSGTGRYSNQPQHF,TGTGCCAGCAGTTTATCCGGGACAGGGCGCTATAGCAATCAGCCCCAGCATTTT,TRBV28,TRBD1,NA,TRBJ1-5
CASSPLAGLAKNIQYF,TGTGCCAGCAGCCCTCTAGCGGGCCTAGCCAAAAACATTCAGTACTTC,TRBV7-2,TRBD2,NA,TRBJ2-4
CASSLQREKLFF,TGTGCCAGCAGCCTACAGCGGGAAAAACTGTTTTTT,TRBV7-8,NA,NA,TRBJ1-4
CASSLWRALANEKLFF,TGTGCCAGCAGTCTATGGAGGGCGCTGGCTAATGAAAAACTGTTTTTT,TRBV28,NA,NA,TRBJ1-4
CASSFKLGANEKLFF,TGCGCCAGCAGCTTTAAGTTGGGGGCGAATGAAAAACTGTTTTTT,TRBV5-1,NA,few,TRBJ1-4
CASSGLGLAVNTGELFF,TGTGCCAGCAGCGGACTCGGACTAGCGGTGAACACCGGGGAGCTGTTTTTT,TRBV5-6,TRBD2,NA,TRBJ2-2
CAISESTGVQETQYF,TGTGCCATCAGTGAGTCTACAGGGGTTCAAGAGACCCAGTACTTC,TRBV10-3,TRBD1,NA,TRBJ2-5
CASSPGISATNEKLFF,TGTGCCAGCAGCCCCGGGATTTCTGCAACTAATGAAAAACTGTTTTTT,TRBV11-1,NA,NA,TRBJ1-4
CASSLGELNSPLHF,TGTGCCAGCAGCTTAGGGGAGTTGAATTCACCCCTCCACTTT,TRBV7-9,NA,NA,TRBJ1-6
CASSFSSGRNEQFF,TGTGCCAGCAGCTTCTCTAGCGGGAGAAATGAGCAGTTCTTC,TRBV7-8,TRBD2,NA,TRBJ2-1
CASSYGGSGREGEQFF,TGTGCCAGCAGTTACGGAGGGAGCGGGAGAGAGGGGGAGCAGTTCTTC,TRBV6-2/TRBV6-3,TRBD2,few,TRBJ2-1
CASSTLEANDYGYTF,TGTGCCAGTAGTACTCTGGAGGCGAACGACTATGGCTACACCTTC,TRBV19,NA,NA,TRBJ1-2
CASSLTIERRTDTQYF,TGTGCCAGCAGCTTAACGATCGAGCGGCGCACAGATACGCAGTATTTT,TRBV7-3,NA,NA,TRBJ2-3
CASSRTLAGGKEQYF,TGCGCCAGCAGCCGCACACTAGCGGGAGGGAAAGAGCAGTACTTC,TRBV5-1,TRBD2,NA,TRBJ2-7
CASSFGGGNTGELFF,TGTGCCAGCAGCTTTGGGGGAGGGAACACCGGGGAGCTGTTTTTT,TRBV5-4,NA,NA,TRBJ2-2
CASSPTSGYSYEQYF,TGTGCCAGCTCACCCACTAGCGGGTACTCCTACGAGCAGTACTTC,TRBV18,TRBD2,NA,TRBJ2-7
CASSFGLAGADTQYF,TGTGCCAGCAGTTTTGGACTAGCGGGGGCAGATACGCAGTATTTT,TRBV6-5,TRBD2,NA,TRBJ2-3
CASSQGWTRTGELFF,TGTGCCAGCAGCCAAGGCTGGACTAGGACCGGGGAGCTGTTTTTT,TRBV3-1/TRBV3-2,TRBD2,NA,TRBJ2-2
CASSLGLADNEQFF,TGCGCCAGCAGCTTGGGACTAGCGGACAATGAGCAGTTCTTC,TRBV5-1,TRBD2,NA,TRBJ2-1
CAWSSGTLSYNEQFF,TGTGCCTGGAGTTCCGGGACTCTTTCCTACAATGAGCAGTTCTTC,TRBV30,NA,NA,TRBJ2-1
CASSRRGGETQYF,TGTGCCAGCAGCCGAAGGGGAGGAGAGACCCAGTACTTC,TRBV6-2/TRBV6-3,NA,NA,TRBJ2-5
CASSLGWSSYNEQFF,TGTGCCAGCAGCTTGGGATGGAGCTCCTACAATGAGCAGTTCTTC,TRBV5-4,NA,NA,TRBJ2-1
CASSVQSGANVLTF,TGCGCCAGCAGTGTCCAGTCTGGGGCCAACGTCCTGACTTTC,TRBV5-1,NA,NA,TRBJ2-6
CASSRQRSSYNEQFF,TGTGCCAGCAGTCGGCAGCGTAGCTCCTACAATGAGCAGTTCTTC,TRBV5-8,NA,NA,TRBJ2-1
CASSWAPGEGTQYF,TGTGCCAGTAGTTGGGCCCCAGGGGAGGGGACGCAGTATTTT,TRBV19,NA,NA,TRBJ2-3
CASSLWAGLGEKLFF,TGTGCCAGCAGCTTGTGGGCAGGGCTGGGGGAAAAACTGTTTTTT,TRBV5-5,NA,NA,TRBJ1-4
CASSLQGYEQYF,TGTGCCAGCAGTTTACAGGGATACGAGCAGTACTTC,TRBV6-6,NA,NA,TRBJ2-7
CAGGQATYEQYF,TGTGCCGGGGGACAGGCAACCTACGAGCAGTACTTC,TRBV2,TRBD1,once,TRBJ2-7
CASSRHSEQYF,TGTGCCAGCAGTAGGCACAGTGAGCAGTACTTC,TRBV12-3/TRBV12-4,NA,NA,TRBJ2-7
CASSRSRGSGNTIYF,TGCGCCAGCAGCAGATCCAGGGGGTCTGGAAACACCATATATTTT,TRBV5-1,TRBD1,NA,TRBJ1-3
CASSGGGTRVVDTQYF,TGTGCCAGCAGCGGGGGTGGGACTAGGGTTGTGGATACGCAGTATTTT,TRBV11-2,TRBD2,NA,TRBJ2-3
CASSEAGAPGTQYF,TGCGCCAGCAGTGAAGCGGGAGCCCCAGGTACGCAGTATTTT,TRBV5-1,TRBD2,NA,TRBJ2-3
CASSLGGLAAVTDTQYF,TGTGCCAGCAGCTTGGGGGGACTAGCGGCTGTCACAGATACGCAGTATTTT,TRBV7-2,TRBD2,once,TRBJ2-3
CASSSSRGEREKLFF,TGTGCCAGCAGTTCTAGCCGCGGGGAACGGGAAAAACTGTTTTTT,TRBV6-6,NA,NA,TRBJ1-4
CATSDPGQGSYGYTF,TGTGCCACCAGTGACCCGGGACAGGGCAGCTATGGCTACACCTTC,TRBV24-1,TRBD1,NA,TRBJ1-2
CAISGTGGNQPQHF,TGTGCCATCAGTGGGACAGGGGGTAATCAGCCCCAGCATTTT,TRBV10-3,TRBD1,NA,TRBJ1-5
CASRNGDRGYGYTF,TGTGCCAGCAGGAACGGGGACAGGGGATATGGCTACACCTTC,TRBV2,TRBD1,NA,TRBJ1-2
CASIQGPGGSYGYTF,TGTGCCAGCATTCAAGGGCCAGGGGGGTCCTATGGCTACACCTTC,TRBV6-5,TRBD1,NA,TRBJ1-2
CASSLLQPGNTDTQYF,TGTGCCAGCAGTTTATTACAACCAGGAAACACAGATACGCAGTATTTT,TRBV28,NA,NA,TRBJ2-3
CASSQDMDRGNQPQHF,TGCGCCAGCAGCCAAGATATGGACAGGGGAAATCAGCCCCAGCATTTT,TRBV4-1,TRBD1,NA,TRBJ1-5
CASSVALNTEAFF,TGTGCCAGCAGCGTAGCTTTGAACACTGAAGCTTTCTTT,TRBV9,NA,NA,TRBJ1-1
CASSYEESTEAFF,TGTGCCAGCAGTTACGAGGAATCCACTGAAGCTTTCTTT,TRBV6-5,NA,once,TRBJ1-1
CASSSGLNTEAFF,TGTGCCAGCTCGAGCGGATTGAACACTGAAGCTTTCTTT,TRBV18,NA,NA,TRBJ1-1
CATSRGAGGPGDEQFF,TGTGCCACCAGCAGAGGCGCGGGAGGGCCGGGCGATGAGCAGTTCTTC,TRBV15,TRBD2,NA,TRBJ2-1
CASSPLAGDNNEQFF,TGTGCCAGCAGCCCACTAGCGGGAGACAACAATGAGCAGTTCTTC,TRBV9,TRBD2,NA,TRBJ2-1
CASRSFLRQSPYEQYF,TGTGCCAGCAGATCCTTCCTTCGACAGTCACCCTACGAGCAGTACTTC,TRBV7-9,NA,NA,TRBJ2-7
CASSPGQGRWPQHF,TGTGCCAGCAGCCCAGGACAAGGTCGATGGCCCCAGCATTTT,TRBV3-1/TRBV3-2,NA,NA,TRBJ1-5
CASRFRDSGNTIYF,TGTGCCAGCAGGTTCAGGGACTCTGGAAACACCATATATTTT,TRBV7-8,NA,NA,TRBJ1-3
CASRRQGGHNEQFF,TGTGCCAGCAGGCGACAGGGGGGTCACAATGAGCAGTTCTTC,TRBV27,TRBD1,NA,TRBJ2-1
CAISESRETQYF,TGTGCCATCAGTGAGTCGAGAGAGACCCAGTACTTC,TRBV10-3,NA,NA,TRBJ2-5
CASRGPGEQYF,TGTGCCAGCAGGGGGCCGGGGGAGCAGTACTTC,TRBV12-3/TRBV12-4,NA,once,TRBJ2-5
CASSYSGTGGPWRFF,TGTGCCAGCAGTTACTCGGGGACAGGGGGACCTTGGCGGTTCTTC,TRBV6-2/TRBV6-3,TRBD1,NA,TRBJ2-1
CASSPLSRVLYNEQFF,TGTGCCAGCAGCCCCCTGTCGCGGGTCCTCTACAATGAGCAGTTCTTC,TRBV9,NA,NA,TRBJ2-1